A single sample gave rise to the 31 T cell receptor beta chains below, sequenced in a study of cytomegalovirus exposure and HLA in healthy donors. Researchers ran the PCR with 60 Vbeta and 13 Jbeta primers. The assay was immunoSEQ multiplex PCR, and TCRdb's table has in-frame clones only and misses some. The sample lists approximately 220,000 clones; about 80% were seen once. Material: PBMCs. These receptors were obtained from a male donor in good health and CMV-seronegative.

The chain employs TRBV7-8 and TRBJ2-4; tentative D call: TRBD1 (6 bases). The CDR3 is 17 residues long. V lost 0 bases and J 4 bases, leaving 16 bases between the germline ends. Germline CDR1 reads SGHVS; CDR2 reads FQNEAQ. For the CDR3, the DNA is TGTGCCAGCAGCTTAGCGTATCGAACAGGGTCGAAAAACATTCAGTACTTC. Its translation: CASSLAYRTGSKNIQYF.

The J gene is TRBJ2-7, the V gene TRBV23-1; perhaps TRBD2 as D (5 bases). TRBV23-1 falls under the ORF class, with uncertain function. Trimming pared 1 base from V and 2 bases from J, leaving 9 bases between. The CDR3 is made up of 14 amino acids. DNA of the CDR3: TGCGCCAGCAGTCAATGTTCGGGGACCTACGAGCAGTACTTC. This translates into CASSQCSGTYEQYF.

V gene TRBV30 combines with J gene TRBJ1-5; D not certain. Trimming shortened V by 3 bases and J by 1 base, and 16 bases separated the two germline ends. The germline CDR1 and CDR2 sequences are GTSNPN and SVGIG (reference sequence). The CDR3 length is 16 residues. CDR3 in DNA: TGTGCCTGGAGGCCCCCCGGGGTGAACAGCAATCAGCCCCAGCATTTT. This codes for CAWRPPGVNSNQPQHF. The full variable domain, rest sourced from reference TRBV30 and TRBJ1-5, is SQTIHQWPATLVQPVGSPLSLECTVEGTSNPNLYWYRQAAGRGLQLLFYSVGIGQISSEVPQNLSASRPQDRQFILSSKKLLLSDSGFYLCAWRPPGVNSNQPQHFGDGTRLSIL.

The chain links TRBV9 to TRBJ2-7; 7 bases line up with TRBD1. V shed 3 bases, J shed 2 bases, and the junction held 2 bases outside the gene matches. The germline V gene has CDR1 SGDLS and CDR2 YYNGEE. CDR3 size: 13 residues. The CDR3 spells CASSAGTAYEQYF. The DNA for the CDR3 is TGTGCCAGCAGCGCCGGGACAGCCTACGAGCAGTACTTC.

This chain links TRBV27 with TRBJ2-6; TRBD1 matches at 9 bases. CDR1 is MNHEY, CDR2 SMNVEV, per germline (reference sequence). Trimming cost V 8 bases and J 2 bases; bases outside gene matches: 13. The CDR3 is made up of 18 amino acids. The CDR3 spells CASLSTGTGSPGANVLTF. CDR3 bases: TGTGCCAGCTTAAGCACCGGGACAGGGTCCCCTGGGGCCAACGTCCTGACTTTC. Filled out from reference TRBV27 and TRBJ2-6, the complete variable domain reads EAQVTQNPRYLITVTGKKLTVTCSQNMNHEYMSWYRQDPGLGLRQIYYSMNVEVTDKGDVPEGYKVSRKEKRNFPLILESPSPNQTSLYFCASLSTGTGSPGANVLTFGAGSRLTVL.

The CDR3, as DNA: TGTGCCAGCGGCGTGACTGGCTACGAGCAGTACTTC. This codes for CASGVTGYEQYF. This rearrangement joins TRBV11-2 to TRBJ2-7; no clear D. Germline V gives CDR1 SGHAT, CDR2 FQNNGV. Trimming left V 8 bases short and J 3 bases short, with 11 bases between. This CDR3 has 12 residues.

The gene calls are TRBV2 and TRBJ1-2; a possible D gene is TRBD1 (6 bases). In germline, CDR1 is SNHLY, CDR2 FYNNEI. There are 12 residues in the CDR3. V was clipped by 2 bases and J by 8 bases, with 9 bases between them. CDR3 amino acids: CASSEMGAGYTF. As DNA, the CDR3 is TGTGCCAGCAGTGAAATGGGGGCGGGCTACACCTTC.

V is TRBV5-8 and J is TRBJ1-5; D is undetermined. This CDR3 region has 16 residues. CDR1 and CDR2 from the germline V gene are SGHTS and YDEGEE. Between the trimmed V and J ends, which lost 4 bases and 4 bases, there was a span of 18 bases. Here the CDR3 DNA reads TGTGCCAGCAGCCACCGGTTGAGGCTGAGTAATCAGCCCCAGCATTTT. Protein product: CASSHRLRLSNQPQHF.

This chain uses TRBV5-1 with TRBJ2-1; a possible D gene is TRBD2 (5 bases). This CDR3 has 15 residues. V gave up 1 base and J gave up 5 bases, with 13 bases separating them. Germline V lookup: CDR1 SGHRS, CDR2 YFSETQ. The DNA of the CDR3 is TGCGCCAGCAGCTTGTATCGGGTCGGGGACAATGAGCAGTTCTTC. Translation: CASSLYRVGDNEQFF.

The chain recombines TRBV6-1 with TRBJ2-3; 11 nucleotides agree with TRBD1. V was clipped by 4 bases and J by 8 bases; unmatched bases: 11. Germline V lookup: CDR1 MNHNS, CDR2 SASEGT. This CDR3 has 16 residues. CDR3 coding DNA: TGTGCCAGCAGTGCCCGGGACAGGGGGGAAGGGGGTACGCAGTATTTT. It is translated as CASSARDRGEGGTQYF.

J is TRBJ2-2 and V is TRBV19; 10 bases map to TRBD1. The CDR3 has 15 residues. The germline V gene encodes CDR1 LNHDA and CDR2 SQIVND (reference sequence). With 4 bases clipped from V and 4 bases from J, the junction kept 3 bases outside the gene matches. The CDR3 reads CASSTGQGSTGELFF. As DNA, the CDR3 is TGTGCCAGTAGTACGGGACAGGGGTCCACCGGGGAGCTGTTTTTT.

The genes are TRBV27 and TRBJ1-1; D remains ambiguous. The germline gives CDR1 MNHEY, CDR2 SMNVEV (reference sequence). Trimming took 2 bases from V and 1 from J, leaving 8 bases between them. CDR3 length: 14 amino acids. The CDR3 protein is CASSLREANTEAFF. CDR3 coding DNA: TGTGCCAGCAGTTTACGGGAGGCGAACACTGAAGCTTTCTTT.

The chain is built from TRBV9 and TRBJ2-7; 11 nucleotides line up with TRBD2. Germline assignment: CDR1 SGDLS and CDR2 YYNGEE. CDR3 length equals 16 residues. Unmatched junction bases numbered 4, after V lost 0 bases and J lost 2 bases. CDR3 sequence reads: CASSVGGTSGTYEQYF. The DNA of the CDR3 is TGTGCCAGCAGCGTAGGCGGGACTAGCGGTACCTACGAGCAGTACTTC.

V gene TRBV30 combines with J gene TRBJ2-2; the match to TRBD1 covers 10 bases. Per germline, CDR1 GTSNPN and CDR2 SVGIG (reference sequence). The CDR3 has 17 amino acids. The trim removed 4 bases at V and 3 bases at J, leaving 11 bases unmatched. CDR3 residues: CAWIGQGGQRYTGELFF. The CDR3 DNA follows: TGTGCCTGGATTGGACAGGGGGGACAGCGATACACCGGGGAGCTGTTTTTT.

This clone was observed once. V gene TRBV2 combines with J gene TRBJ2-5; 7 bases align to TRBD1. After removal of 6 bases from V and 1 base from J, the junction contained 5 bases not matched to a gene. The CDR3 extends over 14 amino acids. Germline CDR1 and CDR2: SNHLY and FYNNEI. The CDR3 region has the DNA TGTGCCAGCAGACTGGGACAGACCCAAGAGACCCAGTACTTC. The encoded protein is CASRLGQTQETQYF.

The CDR3 DNA reads as TGTGCCAGCAGCCCCCCCGGGGACTTATCCACAGATACGCAGTATTTT. It translates to CASSPPGDLSTDTQYF. The gene calls are TRBV7-9 and TRBJ2-3; D is perhaps TRBD2 (6 bases). Per the germline V gene, CDR1 is SEHNR and CDR2 is FQNEAQ (reference sequence). CDR3 length: 16 residues. V dropped 5 bases and J dropped 2 bases, with 17 bases sitting between them.

CDR3 sequence reads: CASSIEFPGAGNGQPQHF. CDR3 coding DNA: TGTGCCAGTAGTATAGAGTTTCCAGGGGCCGGGAATGGTCAGCCCCAGCATTTT. The V call is TRBV19, the J call TRBJ1-5, with a weak D call TRBD1 (6 bases). Germline V CDR1 and CDR2: LNHDA, SQIVND (reference sequence). The CDR3 totals 18 residues. The V gene lost 0 bases and the J gene lost 6 bases, with 21 bases spanning the gap.

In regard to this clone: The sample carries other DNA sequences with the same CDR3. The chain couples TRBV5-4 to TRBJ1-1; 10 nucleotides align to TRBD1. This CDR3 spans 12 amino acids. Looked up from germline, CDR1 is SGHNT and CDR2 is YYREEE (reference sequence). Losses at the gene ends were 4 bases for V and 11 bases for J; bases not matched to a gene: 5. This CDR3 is CASSPGGQGAFF. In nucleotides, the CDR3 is TGTGCCAGCAGCCCGGGGGGACAGGGGGCTTTCTTT.

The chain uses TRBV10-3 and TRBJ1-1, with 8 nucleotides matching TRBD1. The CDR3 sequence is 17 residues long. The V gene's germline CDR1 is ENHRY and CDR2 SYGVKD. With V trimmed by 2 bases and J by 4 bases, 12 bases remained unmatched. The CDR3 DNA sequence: TGTGCCATCAGTGAGGCCGACAGGGGCCGTATAGGCACTGAAGCTTTCTTT. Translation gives CAISEADRGRIGTEAFF.

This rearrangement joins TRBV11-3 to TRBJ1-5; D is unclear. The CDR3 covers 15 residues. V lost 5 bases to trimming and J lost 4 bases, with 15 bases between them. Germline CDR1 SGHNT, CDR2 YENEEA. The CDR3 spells CASSQRRRPNQPQHF. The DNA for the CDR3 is TGTGCCAGCAGCCAAAGGAGGCGGCCGAATCAGCCCCAGCATTTT.

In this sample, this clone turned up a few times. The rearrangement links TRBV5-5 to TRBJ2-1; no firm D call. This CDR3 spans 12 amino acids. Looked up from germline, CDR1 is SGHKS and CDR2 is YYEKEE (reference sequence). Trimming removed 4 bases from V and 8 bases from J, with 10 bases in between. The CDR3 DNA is TGTGCCAGCAGCCCCACGGTGTATGAGCAGTTCTTC. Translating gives CASSPTVYEQFF.

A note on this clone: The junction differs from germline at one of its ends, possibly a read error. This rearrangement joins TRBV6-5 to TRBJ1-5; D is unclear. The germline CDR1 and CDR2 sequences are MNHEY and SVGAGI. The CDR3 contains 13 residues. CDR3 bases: TGTGTCAGCAGTTCCAGGCGCAATCAGCCCCAGCATTTT. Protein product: CVSSSRRNQPQHF.

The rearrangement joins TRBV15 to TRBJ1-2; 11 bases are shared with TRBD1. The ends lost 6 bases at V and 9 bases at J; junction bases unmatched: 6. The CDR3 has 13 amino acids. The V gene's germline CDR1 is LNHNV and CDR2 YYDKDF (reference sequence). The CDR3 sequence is CATSAGQGASYTF. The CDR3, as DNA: TGTGCCACCAGTGCTGGACAGGGGGCGAGCTACACCTTC.

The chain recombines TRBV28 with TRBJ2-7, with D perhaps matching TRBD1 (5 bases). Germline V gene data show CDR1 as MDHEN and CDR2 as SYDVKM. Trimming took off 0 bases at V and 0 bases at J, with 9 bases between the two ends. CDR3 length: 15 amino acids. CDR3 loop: CASSLWTESSYEQYF. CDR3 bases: TGTGCCAGCAGTTTATGGACAGAGAGCTCCTACGAGCAGTACTTC.

CDR3 nucleotide sequence: TGTGCCAGCAGAACTAGCGGGAGTTGGAACACCGGGGAGCTGTTTTTT. It yields the protein CASRTSGSWNTGELFF. The chain combines TRBV27 with TRBJ2-2; 11 nucleotides line up with TRBD2. The V and J ends lost 6 bases and 1 base, in that order; junction bases with no gene match: 4. Germline CDR1 is MNHEY and CDR2 is SMNVEV (reference sequence). The CDR3 has 16 residues.

The CDR3: CATSSPGVGGNEQFF. The CDR3 coding sequence is TGTGCCACCAGCAGTCCGGGAGTGGGGGGCAATGAGCAGTTCTTC. The chain is built from TRBV15 and TRBJ2-1; D is possibly TRBD2 (6 bases). The V gene lost 3 bases and the J gene lost 6 bases, with 15 bases spanning the gap. This CDR3 comprises 15 residues. The germline V gene encodes CDR1 LNHNV and CDR2 YYDKDF (reference sequence).

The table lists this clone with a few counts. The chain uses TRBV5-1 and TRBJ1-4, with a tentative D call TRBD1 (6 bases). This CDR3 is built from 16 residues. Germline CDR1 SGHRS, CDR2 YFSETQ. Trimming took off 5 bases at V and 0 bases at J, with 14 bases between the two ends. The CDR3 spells CASSVAGAATNEKLFF. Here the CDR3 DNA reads TGCGCCAGCAGTGTGGCAGGGGCCGCAACTAATGAAAAACTGTTTTTT.

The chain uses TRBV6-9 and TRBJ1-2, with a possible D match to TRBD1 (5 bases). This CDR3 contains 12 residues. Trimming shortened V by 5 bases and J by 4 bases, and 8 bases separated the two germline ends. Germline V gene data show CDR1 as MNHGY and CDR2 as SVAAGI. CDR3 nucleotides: TGTGCCAGCAGTCCCGACAGCTATGGCTACACCTTC. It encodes CASSPDSYGYTF.

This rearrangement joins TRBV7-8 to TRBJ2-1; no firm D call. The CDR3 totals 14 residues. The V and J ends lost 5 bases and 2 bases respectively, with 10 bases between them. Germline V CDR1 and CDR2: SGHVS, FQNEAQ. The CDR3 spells CASSPGVPYNEQFF. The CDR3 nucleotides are TGTGCCAGCAGCCCTGGAGTCCCCTACAATGAGCAGTTCTTC.

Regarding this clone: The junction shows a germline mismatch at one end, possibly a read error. The CDR3 here is CSSRLAGNSEAFF. The CDR3 DNA reads as TGTTCCAGCAGATTGGCAGGGAACAGTGAAGCTTTCTTT. V is TRBV7-9 and J is TRBJ1-1; TRBD1 is a possible D gene (5 bases). The CDR3 loop spans 13 amino acids. The V gene's germline CDR1 is SEHNR and CDR2 FQNEAQ (reference sequence).

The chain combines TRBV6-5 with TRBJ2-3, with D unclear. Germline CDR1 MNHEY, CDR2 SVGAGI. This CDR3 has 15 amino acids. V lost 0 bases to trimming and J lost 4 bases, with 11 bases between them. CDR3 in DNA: TGTGCCAGCAGTTACTCGAGCCCCGGTCCAGATACGCAGTATTTT. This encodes CASSYSSPGPDTQYF.